This TCR beta chain is from a study of post-analysis software for immune sequencing data. Study background: The courses of disease that were included comprised relapsing-remitting, secondary progressive and progressive-relapsing multiple sclerosis. Study findings and constraints: Roughly five TRBV segments occurring more often in patients than controls included TRBV5-6, TRBV5-1 and TRBV20-1. Compared with controls, patients showed significantly lower normalized Chao1 diversity. Strong co-clustering by F measure was seen for same-batch samples.

Trimming stripped 0 bases from V and 4 bases from J, with 10 bases between. The CDR3 sequence is 15 residues long. CDR1 and CDR2 (germline): SGHTA, FQGTGA. Unique molecular identifiers were present in the TCR beta cDNA libraries. Input amounts of about 0.85 to 10 million T cells were used. These gave about 500,000 cDNA molecules, so each molecule approximated one T cell. Each CDR3 protein gets one entry after TCRdb re-called the PCR reads with MiXCR. The table lists about 770,000 distinct CDR3 sequences, roughly 50% of them singletons. The count of this clonotype is one. As yet, its antigen is unknown.

This chain joins TRBV7-3 and TRBJ2-1; D might be TRBD2 (6 bases). Sequenced material: blood. The sequence derives from a girl aged 5-17 years with multiple sclerosis. The CDR3 reads CASSLTGGTYNEQFF. The CDR3 DNA follows: TGTGCCAGCAGCTTAACGGGAGGCACGTACAATGAGCAGTTCTTC.